Sequencing of this T cell receptor beta chain was carried out in a study of T cell responses to AZD1222 COVID-19 vaccine. Overall study results and limits: The number of AZD1222 recipients seropositive at baseline was only five or six. Donors were mostly white British, more females; clonal diversity possibly underestimated. Reportedly, nearly half the spike-specific TCRs target unmutated variant regions.

V shed 4 bases and J shed 0 bases, with 10 bases lying between them. The CDR3 length is 13 residues. Germline-derived CDR1 and CDR2 are SQVTM and ANQGSEA. A remark on this clone: Its cognate antigen is unknown.

Repertoires were generated with immunoSEQ multiplex PCR, while TCRdb's copy carries only in-frame clones and drops some. Here the sample spans around 110,000 clones, 80% to 90% being singletons. The TCR was taken from an adult in good health. The sample in question was peripheral blood, obtained on day 0 of MenACWY control vaccination. This chain links TRBV29-1 with TRBJ2-7; D gene uncertain. CDR3 nucleotide sequence: TGCAGCGTTGCCGTGGCCAGCTCCTACGAGCAGTACTTC. Translated: CSVAVASSYEQYF.